Shown below are 26 T cell receptor beta chains from a single sample sequenced in a study of cytomegalovirus exposure and HLA in healthy donors. Researchers ran the PCR with 60 Vbeta and 13 Jbeta primers. Method: immunoSEQ multiplex PCR; TCRdb's copy keeps in-frame clones and lacks some. The sample carries around 200,000 clones, 70% to 85% recorded once. Sequenced: PBMCs. These receptors were taken from a girl aged 2 to 9 in good health and CMV-seropositive.

The chain combines TRBV4-1 with TRBJ2-3; the D gene is possibly TRBD2 (6 bases). Germline V gene lookup returns CDR1 MGHRA and CDR2 YSYEKL. Between the trimmed V and J ends, which lost 2 bases and 6 bases, there was a span of 15 bases. CDR3 size: 15 residues. DNA of the CDR3: TGCGCCAGCAGCCAATCTTTAGTGGGGAGGGATACGCAGTATTTT. Protein sequence: CASSQSLVGRDTQYF.

This chain uses TRBV7-8 with TRBJ2-7; 11 positions agree with TRBD1. Germline lookup yields CDR1 SGHVS and CDR2 FQNEAQ. V gave up 3 bases and J gave up 4 bases; unmatched junction bases: 8. This CDR3 spans 16 amino acids. The CDR3 reads CASSFPGQGASYEQYF. The CDR3 bases are TGTGCCAGCAGCTTCCCCGGACAGGGGGCCTCATACGAGCAGTACTTC.

The genes are TRBV19 and TRBJ1-1; D is ambiguous. Germline V gene lookup returns CDR1 LNHDA and CDR2 SQIVND (reference sequence). The CDR3 spans 13 residues. V was trimmed by 5 bases and J by 5 bases, leaving 12 bases between them. The CDR3 coding sequence is TGTGCCAGTAGTCCCCACTCCAGGACTGAAGCTTTCTTT. Its protein is CASSPHSRTEAFF. The complete variable domain, with remaining parts taken from reference TRBV19 and TRBJ1-1, reads DGGITQSPKYLFRKEGQNVTLSCEQNLNHDAMYWYRQDPGQGLRLIYYSQIVNDFQKGDIAEGYSVSREKKESFPLTVTSAQKNPTAFYLCASSPHSRTEAFFGQGTRLTVV.

CDR3: CASSLEVGGRGNYGYTF. CDR3 in DNA: TGTGCCAGCAGCTTAGAGGTGGGGGGGAGGGGAAACTATGGCTACACCTTC. This chain joins TRBV7-8 and TRBJ1-2; the D gene is possibly TRBD1 (5 bases). This CDR3 contains 17 residues. V lost 1 base to trimming and J lost 2 bases, with 17 bases between them. CDR1 is SGHVS and CDR2 is FQNEAQ in the germline V gene.

The gene calls are TRBV25-1 and TRBJ2-7; a weak D match, TRBD2 (6 bases). This CDR3 spans 16 amino acids. Germline assignment: CDR1 MGHDK and CDR2 SYGVNS. Trimming shortened V by 2 bases and J by 2 bases, and 16 bases separated the two germline ends. The CDR3 DNA reads TGTGCCAGCAGTGAAGGGCGTAGCGCGGGACCCTACGAGCAGTACTTC. Protein product: CASSEGRSAGPYEQYF.

This rearrangement joins TRBV28 to TRBJ1-3; D may be TRBD1 (5 bases). The CDR3 length is 21 residues. The germline V gene has CDR1 MDHEN and CDR2 SYDVKM. Trimming cost V 5 bases and J 0 bases, with 29 bases left between them. CDR3 loop: CASSQTESKAFYLSSGNTIYF. DNA of the CDR3: TGTGCCAGCAGTCAGACAGAATCAAAGGCCTTTTATCTCAGCTCTGGAAACACCATATATTTT.

This clone was seen a single time. The chain joins TRBV7-9 to TRBJ2-5; D uncertain. The CDR3 length is 12 residues. V was shortened by 4 bases and J by 3 bases, with 6 bases between the two germline ends. CDR1 is SEHNR and CDR2 is FQNEAQ in the germline V gene (reference sequence). CDR3 amino acids: CASSSRKETQYF. The CDR3 nucleotides read TGTGCCAGCAGCTCCAGGAAAGAGACCCAGTACTTC.

V gene TRBV7-8 combines with J gene TRBJ2-7, with D possibly TRBD1 on 5 matching bases. Germline V CDR1 and CDR2: SGHVS, FQNEAQ. This CDR3 spans 13 amino acids. Trimming stripped 5 bases from V and 8 bases from J, with 16 bases between. The CDR3 loop is CASSLQTDTKQYF. In DNA form, the CDR3 reads TGTGCCAGCAGCCTACAGACAGATACGAAGCAGTACTTC.

V and J are TRBV28 and TRBJ2-7; 11 nucleotides line up with TRBD2. Germline CDR1 and CDR2: MDHEN and SYDVKM. The CDR3 length is 14 residues. The J segment lost 6 bases and the V segment lost 5 bases, leaving 6 bases of the junction unmatched. CDR3 DNA: TGTGCCAGCAGTCTATATAGCGGGAGGGGCGAGCAGTACTTC. It specifies CASSLYSGRGEQYF.

This clone was seen more than once but under ten times. The V call is TRBV6-1, the J call TRBJ1-2, with 8 nucleotides matching TRBD1. The CDR3 is 14 amino acids. V dropped 6 bases and J dropped 7; count of bases not matched to a gene: 10. Per the germline V gene, CDR1 is MNHNS and CDR2 is SASEGT. CDR3 protein: CASRRGTGRSGYTF. For the CDR3, the DNA is TGTGCCAGCAGGAGGGGGACAGGACGTAGTGGCTACACCTTC.

Comments on this clone: Other DNA sequences from this sample encode an identical CDR3 as well. This chain joins TRBV5-1 and TRBJ2-3; 8 bases are shared with TRBD1. With 4 bases clipped from V and 1 base from J, the junction kept 5 bases outside the gene matches. The germline CDR1 and CDR2 sequences are SGHRS and YFSETQ. The CDR3 sequence is 15 residues long. Here the CDR3 DNA reads TGCGCCAGCAGCACCCCGGGACAGGGCACAGATACGCAGTATTTT. The encoded protein is CASSTPGQGTDTQYF.

The rearrangement uses TRBV10-1 and TRBJ2-1, with 9 bases identical to TRBD1. Germline-derived CDR1 and CDR2 are WNHNN and SYGVQD (reference sequence). Unmatched junction bases numbered 6, after V lost 3 bases and J lost 6 bases. The CDR3 totals 15 residues. As DNA, the CDR3 is TGCGCCAGCAGTGACCCCGGGACAGGGCCCAATGAGCAGTTCTTC. Amino acid sequence: CASSDPGTGPNEQFF.

This clone was seen a handful of times. This specimen includes other DNA sequences encoding the same CDR3. This chain connects TRBV6-5 to TRBJ1-1; no firm D call. This CDR3 spans 13 amino acids. The ends were cut back, 6 bases at V and 1 base at J, with 9 bases in the middle. Germline-derived CDR1 and CDR2 are MNHEY and SVGAGI. The CDR3: CASSLRGNTEAFF. CDR3 coding DNA: TGTGCCAGCAGCCTCCGGGGGAACACTGAAGCTTTCTTT.

This rearrangement joins TRBV14 to TRBJ1-1; D not resolved. The CDR3 consists of 16 residues. Germline CDR1 is SGHDN and CDR2 is FVKESK. Trimming left V 4 bases short and J 0 bases short, with 15 bases between. The CDR3 nucleotides read TGTGCCAGCAGCCCCAGTTTCACGGGTCTGAACACTGAAGCTTTCTTT. Amino acid sequence: CASSPSFTGLNTEAFF.

Here the CDR3 reads CASSKPGTGFYGYTF. CDR3 DNA sequence: TGTGCCAGCAGCAAACCCGGGACAGGGTTTTATGGCTACACCTTC. This sequence joins TRBV5-8 and TRBJ1-2; 9 positions match TRBD1. Germline values: CDR1 SGHTS, CDR2 YDEGEE. The CDR3 contains 15 residues. With 4 bases clipped from V and 5 bases from J, the junction kept 9 bases outside the gene matches.

The rearrangement joins TRBV5-1 to TRBJ2-5, with 12 bases lining up with TRBD2. The V gene's germline CDR1 is SGHRS and CDR2 YFSETQ. V shed 4 bases, J shed 2 bases, and the junction held 18 bases outside the gene matches. This CDR3 has 20 amino acids. The chain's CDR3 is CASSPRPLAGGQEGQETQYF. The CDR3 DNA reads as TGCGCCAGCAGCCCCCGCCCGCTAGCGGGGGGGCAGGAGGGGCAAGAGACCCAGTACTTC.

The rearrangement joins TRBV19 to TRBJ2-2, with 12 bases fitting TRBD2. Germline V gives CDR1 LNHDA, CDR2 SQIVND (reference sequence). The V and J ends lost 9 bases and 1 base, in that order; junction bases with no gene match: 6. This CDR3 is 16 amino acids long. In DNA, the CDR3 is TGTGCCAGCCAAAGACTAGCGGGGGAGAACACCGGGGAGCTGTTTTTT. It translates to CASQRLAGENTGELFF.

The chain couples TRBV5-5 to TRBJ2-5; 7 positions agree with TRBD1. The germline V gene encodes CDR1 SGHKS and CDR2 YYEKEE (reference sequence). The CDR3 spans 13 residues. The J segment lost 2 bases and the V segment lost 3 bases, leaving 1 base of the junction unmatched. The CDR3 nucleotides read TGTGCCAGCAGCTCACAGGGGCAAGAGACCCAGTACTTC. Amino acids: CASSSQGQETQYF.

This clone has only a few counts. The chain has TRBV4-1 and TRBJ2-7; possibly TRBD1 for D (5 bases). Between the trimmed V and J ends, which lost 1 base and 2 bases, there was a span of 15 bases. The CDR3 runs to 16 residues. CDR1 and CDR2 (germline): MGHRA, YSYEKL. The CDR3 DNA reads TGCGCCAGCAGCCAAGTAGGAAGACGACAGCCCTACGAGCAGTACTTC. Amino acid sequence: CASSQVGRRQPYEQYF.

CDR3 DNA: TGCGCCAGCAGCCGAGGCAGGGCGGGAGGGCCGGATGAGCAGTTCTTC. Its protein is CASSRGRAGGPDEQFF. This sequence joins TRBV4-1 and TRBJ2-1, with 9 nucleotides matching TRBD2. CDR3 length: 16 residues. With 4 bases clipped from V and 8 bases from J, the junction kept 12 bases outside the gene matches. Germline CDR1 reads MGHRA; CDR2 reads YSYEKL.

CDR3 bases: TGCGCCAGCAGCCAACCACCGGGACAGGGTATTTCGGATACGCAGTATTTT. Amino acids: CASSQPPGQGISDTQYF. This chain uses TRBV4-1 with TRBJ2-3; 9 nucleotides align to TRBD1. The J segment lost 6 bases and the V segment lost 2 bases, leaving 12 bases of the junction unmatched. The CDR3 spans 17 residues. Germline CDR1 and CDR2: MGHRA and YSYEKL.

This chain uses TRBV28 with TRBJ1-5; D call uncertain. Germline V gives CDR1 MDHEN, CDR2 SYDVKM. The V gene lost 3 bases and the J gene lost 2 bases, with 8 bases spanning the gap. This CDR3 spans 14 amino acids. This CDR3 reads CASSFPGGNQPQHF. In nucleotides, the CDR3 is TGTGCCAGCAGTTTTCCCGGGGGCAATCAGCCCCAGCATTTT.

The table lists this clone with a few counts. The rearrangement joins TRBV7-9 to TRBJ2-2; no definite D call. Germline V gene data show CDR1 as SEHNR and CDR2 as FQNEAQ (reference sequence). The CDR3 is 19 amino acids. Trimming removed 5 bases at V and 3 bases at J, with 25 bases between. As DNA, the CDR3 is TGTGCCAGCAGCCAAAGGATTCCAAAATTTGACACTTACACCGGGGAGCTGTTTTTT. It yields the protein CASSQRIPKFDTYTGELFF.

A few counts support this clone. The rearrangement joins TRBV5-1 to TRBJ1-3; D not certain. Germline V CDR1 and CDR2: SGHRS, YFSETQ. The CDR3 extends over 14 amino acids. The V gene lost 5 bases and the J gene lost 0 bases, with 9 bases spanning the gap. The CDR3 sequence is CASRPTFSGNTIYF. The DNA of the CDR3 is TGCGCCAGCAGACCGACTTTCTCTGGAAACACCATATATTTT. Variable domain in full (rest from reference TRBV5-1 and TRBJ1-3): KAGVTQTPRYLIKTRGQQVTLSCSPISGHRSVSWYQQTPGQGLQFLFEYFSETQRNKGNFPGRFSGRQFSNSRSEMNVSTLELGDSALYLCASRPTFSGNTIYFGEGSWLTVV.

In DNA form, the CDR3 reads TGTGCCAGCAGCTCTAGCCCCAGGCGGGAGTCTTACGAGCAGTACTTC. Amino acids: CASSSSPRRESYEQYF. The chain employs TRBV13 and TRBJ2-7, with 7 bases aligning to TRBD2. The V gene's germline CDR1 is PRHDT and CDR2 FYEKMQ (reference sequence). J was trimmed by 4 bases and V by 4 bases; bases with no gene match: 13. This CDR3 has 16 amino acids.

The CDR3 bases are TGTGCCTGGAGTATGGGACAGTATGGCTACACCTTC. Translation gives CAWSMGQYGYTF. This chain uses TRBV30 with TRBJ1-2; 7 bases align to TRBD1. Germline assignment: CDR1 GTSNPN and CDR2 SVGIG (reference sequence). V shed 2 bases and J 5 bases; nucleotides not matched to a gene: 2. The CDR3 spans 12 residues.